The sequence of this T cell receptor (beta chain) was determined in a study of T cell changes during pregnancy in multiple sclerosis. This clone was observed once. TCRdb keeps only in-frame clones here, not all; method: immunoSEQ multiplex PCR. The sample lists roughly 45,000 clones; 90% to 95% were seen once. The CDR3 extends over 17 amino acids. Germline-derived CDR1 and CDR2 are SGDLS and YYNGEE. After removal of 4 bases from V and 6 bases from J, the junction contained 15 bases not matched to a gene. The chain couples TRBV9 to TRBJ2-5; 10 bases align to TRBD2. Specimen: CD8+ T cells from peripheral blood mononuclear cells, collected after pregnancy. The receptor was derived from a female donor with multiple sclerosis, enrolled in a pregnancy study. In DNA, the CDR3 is TGTGCCAGCAGCCCCTCGGGTGGCCTAGCGGGGGTGAAGACCCAGTACTTC. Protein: CASSPSGGLAGVKTQYF. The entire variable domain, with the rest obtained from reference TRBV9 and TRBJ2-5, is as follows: DSGVTQTPKHLITATGQRVTLRCSPRSGDLSVYWYQQSLDQGLQFLIQYYNGEERAKGNILERFSAQQFPDLHSELNLSSLELGDSALYFCASSPSGGLAGVKTQYFGPGTRLLVL.